Listed below are T cell receptor beta chains from one sample, sequenced in a study of T-cell memory formation after mild COVID-19. TCRdb re-called the 5' RACE reads with MiXCR, one entry per CDR3 protein. The table has 200,000 or so distinct CDR3 sequences, about 16% seen once. The sequenced sample was PBMCs or a T cell subset sorted from them (not recorded which). These receptor sequences come from an adult woman who had mild COVID-19 (a few samples of this study predate the infection). Cell type and time point are not known. The CDR3 runs from the conserved cysteine through the conserved F or W. D genes are given only for firm matches. For some rows the clone size is stated as once, few or many, or as a class when expanded; others skip it.

TRBV18	.	.	TRBJ1-1	CASSQTGLGNTEAFF	TGTGCCAGCTCCCAAACAGGGTTGGGGAACACTGAAGCTTTCTTT
TRBV3-1	.	few	TRBJ2-1	CASSPPQWDIGNEQFF	TGTGCCAGCAGCCCCCCCCAGTGGGACATAGGAAATGAGCAGTTCTTC
TRBV18	.	few	TRBJ2-1	CASSPRSGYNEQFF	TGTGCCAGCTCACCAAGAAGCGGCTACAATGAGCAGTTCTTC
TRBV20-1	.	few	TRBJ1-5	CSASLLRGQPQHF	TGCAGTGCTAGTCTTTTGAGGGGTCAGCCCCAGCATTTT
TRBV5-1	TRBD1	few	TRBJ2-7	CASSFGQGTSEQYF	TGCGCCAGCAGCTTCGGACAGGGGACCTCCGAGCAGTACTTC
TRBV12-3/TRBV12-4	.	few	TRBJ2-7	CASSGQYYEQYF	TGTGCCAGCAGCGGACAGTACTACGAGCAGTACTTC
TRBV9	.	.	TRBJ1-2	CASSVGGGDYGYTF	TGTGCCAGCAGCGTAGGGGGAGGCGACTATGGCTACACCTTC
TRBV12-3/TRBV12-4	TRBD1	few	TRBJ2-7	CASTGGQGGHEQYF	TGTGCCAGCACAGGGGGACAGGGTGGCCACGAGCAGTACTTC
TRBV29-1	.	few	TRBJ2-5	CSAEGSERETQYF	TGCAGCGCCGAGGGGTCAGAGCGAGAGACCCAGTACTTC
TRBV4-1	TRBD2	few	TRBJ2-3	CASSQERGSTDTQYF	TGCGCCAGCAGCCAAGAGCGGGGGAGCACAGATACGCAGTATTTT
TRBV5-5	TRBD2	few	TRBJ2-3	CASSLVGLGLAPPDTQYF	TGTGCCAGCAGCTTGGTTGGGCTGGGACTAGCGCCGCCCGATACGCAGTATTTT
TRBV29-1	.	.	TRBJ1-2	CSVATGSDYGYTF	TGCAGCGTTGCAACAGGGTCAGACTATGGCTACACCTTC
TRBV5-1	TRBD1	.	TRBJ1-3	CASSQLQGLSGNTIYF	TGCGCCAGCAGCCAGCTACAGGGGCTCTCTGGAAACACCATATATTTT